This T cell receptor (beta chain) was observed in a study of blood T cell repertoires in COVID-19. Study background: Collection of acute and convalescent COVID-19 samples took place in the United States, Italy and Spain. The analysed material was cDNA or gDNA that came from T cells, B-cell-depleted T cells, or PBMCs.

Authors' data handling: Reference gene primer amplification gave nucleated cell count estimates. Method: immunoSEQ multiplex PCR; TCRdb's copy keeps in-frame clones and lacks some. V and J calls and clone size are as listed in that table; D and trimming were resolved from the DNA. The sample yields some 350,000 clones, around four fifths seen once. V shed 2 bases and J 9 bases; nucleotides not matched to a gene: 5. Per germline, CDR1 SGHTA and CDR2 FQGTGA. This CDR3 is 13 amino acids long. The gene calls are TRBV7-3 and TRBJ2-7; 9 bases align to TRBD1. This sequence originates from a man aged 25 to 40 with active or convalescent COVID-19. Sequenced material: peripheral blood. CDR3 nucleotide sequence: TGTGCCAGCAGCTTAGGACAGGGGCGAGGGCAGTACTTC. Encoded protein: CASSLGQGRGQYF.